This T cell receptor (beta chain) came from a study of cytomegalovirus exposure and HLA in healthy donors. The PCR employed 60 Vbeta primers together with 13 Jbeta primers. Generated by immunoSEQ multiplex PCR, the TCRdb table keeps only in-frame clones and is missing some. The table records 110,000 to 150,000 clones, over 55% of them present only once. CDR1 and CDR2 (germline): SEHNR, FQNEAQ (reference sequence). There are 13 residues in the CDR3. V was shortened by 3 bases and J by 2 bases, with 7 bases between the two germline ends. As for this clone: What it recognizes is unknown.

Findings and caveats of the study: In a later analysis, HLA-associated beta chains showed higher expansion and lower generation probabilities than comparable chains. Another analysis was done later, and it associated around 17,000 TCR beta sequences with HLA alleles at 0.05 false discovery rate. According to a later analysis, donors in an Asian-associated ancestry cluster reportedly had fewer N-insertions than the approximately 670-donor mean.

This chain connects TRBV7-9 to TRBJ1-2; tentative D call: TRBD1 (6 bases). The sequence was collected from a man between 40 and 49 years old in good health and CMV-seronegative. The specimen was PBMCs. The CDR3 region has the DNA TGTGCCAGCAGCTTCGGACAGAACTATGGCTACACCTTC. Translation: CASSFGQNYGYTF.